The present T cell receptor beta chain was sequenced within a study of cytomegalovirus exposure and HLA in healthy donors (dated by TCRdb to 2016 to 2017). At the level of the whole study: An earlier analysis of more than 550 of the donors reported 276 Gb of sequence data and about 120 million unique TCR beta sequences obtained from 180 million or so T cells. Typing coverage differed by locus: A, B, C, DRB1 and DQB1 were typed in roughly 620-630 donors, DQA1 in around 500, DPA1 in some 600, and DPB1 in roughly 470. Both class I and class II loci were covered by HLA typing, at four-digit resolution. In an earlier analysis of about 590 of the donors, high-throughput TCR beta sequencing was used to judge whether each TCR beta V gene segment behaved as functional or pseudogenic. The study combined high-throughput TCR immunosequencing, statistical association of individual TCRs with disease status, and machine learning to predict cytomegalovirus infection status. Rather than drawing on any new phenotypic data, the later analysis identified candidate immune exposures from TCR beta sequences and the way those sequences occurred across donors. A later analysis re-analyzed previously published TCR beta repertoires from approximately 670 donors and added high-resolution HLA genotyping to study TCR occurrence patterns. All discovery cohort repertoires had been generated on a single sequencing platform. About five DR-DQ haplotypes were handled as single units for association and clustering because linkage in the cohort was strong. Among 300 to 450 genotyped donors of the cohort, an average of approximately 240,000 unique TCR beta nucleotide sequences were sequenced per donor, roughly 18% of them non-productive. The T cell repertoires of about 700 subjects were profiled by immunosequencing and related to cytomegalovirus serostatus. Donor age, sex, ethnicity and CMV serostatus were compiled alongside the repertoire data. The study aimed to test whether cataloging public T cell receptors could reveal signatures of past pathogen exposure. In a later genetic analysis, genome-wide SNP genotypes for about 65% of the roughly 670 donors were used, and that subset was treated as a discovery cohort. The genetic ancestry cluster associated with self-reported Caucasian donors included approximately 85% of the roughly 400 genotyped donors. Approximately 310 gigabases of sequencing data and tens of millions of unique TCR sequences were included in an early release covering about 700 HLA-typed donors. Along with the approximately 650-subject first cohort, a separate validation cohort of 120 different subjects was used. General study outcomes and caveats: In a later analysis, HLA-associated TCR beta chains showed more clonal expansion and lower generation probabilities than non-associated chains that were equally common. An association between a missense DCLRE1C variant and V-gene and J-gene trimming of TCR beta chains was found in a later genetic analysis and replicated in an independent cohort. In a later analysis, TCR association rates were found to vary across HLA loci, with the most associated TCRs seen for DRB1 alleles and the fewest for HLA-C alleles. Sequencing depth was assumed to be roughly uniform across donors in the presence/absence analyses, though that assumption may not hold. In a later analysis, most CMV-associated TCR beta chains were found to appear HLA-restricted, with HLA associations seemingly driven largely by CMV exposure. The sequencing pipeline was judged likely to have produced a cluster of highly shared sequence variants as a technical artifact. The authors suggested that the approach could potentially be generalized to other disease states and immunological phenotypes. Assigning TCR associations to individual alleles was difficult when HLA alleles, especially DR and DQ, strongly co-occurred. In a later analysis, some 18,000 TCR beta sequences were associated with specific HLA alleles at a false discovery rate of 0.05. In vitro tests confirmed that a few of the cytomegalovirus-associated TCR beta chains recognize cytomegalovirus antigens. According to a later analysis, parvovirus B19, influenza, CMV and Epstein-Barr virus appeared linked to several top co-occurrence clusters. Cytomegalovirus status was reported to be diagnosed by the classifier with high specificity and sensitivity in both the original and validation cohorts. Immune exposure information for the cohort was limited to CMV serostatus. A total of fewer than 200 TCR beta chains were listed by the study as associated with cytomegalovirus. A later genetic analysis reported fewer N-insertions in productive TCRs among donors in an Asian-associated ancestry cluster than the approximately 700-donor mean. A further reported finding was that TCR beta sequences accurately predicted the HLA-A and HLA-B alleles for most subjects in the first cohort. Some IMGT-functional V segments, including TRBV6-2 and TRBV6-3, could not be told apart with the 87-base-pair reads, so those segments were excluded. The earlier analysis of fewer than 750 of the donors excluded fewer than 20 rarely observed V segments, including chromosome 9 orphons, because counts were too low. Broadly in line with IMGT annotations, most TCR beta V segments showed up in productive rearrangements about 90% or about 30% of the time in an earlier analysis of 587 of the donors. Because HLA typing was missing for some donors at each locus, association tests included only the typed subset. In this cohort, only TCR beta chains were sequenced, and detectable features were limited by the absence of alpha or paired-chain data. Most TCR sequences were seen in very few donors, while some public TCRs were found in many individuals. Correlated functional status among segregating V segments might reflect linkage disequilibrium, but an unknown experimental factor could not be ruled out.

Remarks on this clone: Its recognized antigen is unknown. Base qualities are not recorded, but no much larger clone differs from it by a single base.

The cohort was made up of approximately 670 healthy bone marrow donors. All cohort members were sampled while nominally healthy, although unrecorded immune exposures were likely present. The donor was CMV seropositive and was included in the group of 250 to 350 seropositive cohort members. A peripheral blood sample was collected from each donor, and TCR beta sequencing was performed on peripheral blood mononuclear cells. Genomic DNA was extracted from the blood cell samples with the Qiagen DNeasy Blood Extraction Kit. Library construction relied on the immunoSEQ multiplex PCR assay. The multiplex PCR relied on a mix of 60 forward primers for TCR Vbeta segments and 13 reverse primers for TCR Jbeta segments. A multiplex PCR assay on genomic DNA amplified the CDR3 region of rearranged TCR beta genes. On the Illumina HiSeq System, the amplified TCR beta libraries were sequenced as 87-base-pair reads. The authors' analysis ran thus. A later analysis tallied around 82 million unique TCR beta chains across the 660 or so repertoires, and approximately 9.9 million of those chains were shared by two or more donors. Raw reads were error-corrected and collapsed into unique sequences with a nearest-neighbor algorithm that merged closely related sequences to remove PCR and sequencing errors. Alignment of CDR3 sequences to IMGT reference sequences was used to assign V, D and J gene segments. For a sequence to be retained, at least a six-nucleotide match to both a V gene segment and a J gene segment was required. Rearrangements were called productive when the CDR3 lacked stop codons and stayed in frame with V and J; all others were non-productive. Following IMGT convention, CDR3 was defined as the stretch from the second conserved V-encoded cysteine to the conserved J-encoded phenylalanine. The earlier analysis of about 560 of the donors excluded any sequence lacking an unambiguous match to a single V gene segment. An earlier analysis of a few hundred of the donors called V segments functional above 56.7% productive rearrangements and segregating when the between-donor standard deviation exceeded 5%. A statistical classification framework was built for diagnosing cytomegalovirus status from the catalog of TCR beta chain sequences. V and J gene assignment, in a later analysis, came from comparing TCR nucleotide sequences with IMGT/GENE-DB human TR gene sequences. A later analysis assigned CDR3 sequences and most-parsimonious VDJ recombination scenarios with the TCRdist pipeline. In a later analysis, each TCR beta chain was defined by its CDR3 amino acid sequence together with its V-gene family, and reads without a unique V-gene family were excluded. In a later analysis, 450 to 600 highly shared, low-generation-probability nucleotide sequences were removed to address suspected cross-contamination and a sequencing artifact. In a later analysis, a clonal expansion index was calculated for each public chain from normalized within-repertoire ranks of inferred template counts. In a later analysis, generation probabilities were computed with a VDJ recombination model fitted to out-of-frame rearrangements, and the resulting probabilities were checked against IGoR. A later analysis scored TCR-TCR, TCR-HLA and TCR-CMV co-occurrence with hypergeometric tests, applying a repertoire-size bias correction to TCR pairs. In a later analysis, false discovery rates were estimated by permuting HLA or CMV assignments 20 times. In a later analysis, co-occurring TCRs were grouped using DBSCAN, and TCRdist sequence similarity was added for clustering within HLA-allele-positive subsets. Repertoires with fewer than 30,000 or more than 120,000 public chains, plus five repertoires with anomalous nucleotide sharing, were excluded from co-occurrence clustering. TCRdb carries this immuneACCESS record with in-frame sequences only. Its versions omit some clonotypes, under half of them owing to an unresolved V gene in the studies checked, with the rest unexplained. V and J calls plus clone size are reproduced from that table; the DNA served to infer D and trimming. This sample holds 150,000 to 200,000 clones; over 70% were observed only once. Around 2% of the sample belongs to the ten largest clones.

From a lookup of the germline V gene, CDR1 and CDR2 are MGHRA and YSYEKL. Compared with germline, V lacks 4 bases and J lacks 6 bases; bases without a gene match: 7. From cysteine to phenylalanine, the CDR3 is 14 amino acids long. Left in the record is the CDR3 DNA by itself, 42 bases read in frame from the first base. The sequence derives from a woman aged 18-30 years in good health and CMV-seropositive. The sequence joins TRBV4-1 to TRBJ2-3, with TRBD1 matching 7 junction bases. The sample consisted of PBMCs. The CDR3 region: CASSRGGQVDTQYF. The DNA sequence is TGCGCCAGCAGCCGAGGGGGCCAGGTGGATACGCAGTATTTT.